These 15 T cell receptor beta chains share one sample of origin, sequenced in a study of blood T cell repertoires in COVID-19. The assay was immunoSEQ multiplex PCR, and TCRdb's table has in-frame clones only and misses some. Of 150,000 to 200,000 clones in the sample, about 86% were seen once. Sequenced input: peripheral blood. The receptors here all came from a woman aged 18-30 years who had recovered from COVID-19.

The chain couples TRBV19 to TRBJ1-6, with D uncertain. This CDR3 is built from 15 residues. V was pared by 3 bases and J by 8 bases, with 14 bases between. Germline V gene data show CDR1 as LNHDA and CDR2 as SQIVND (reference sequence). The CDR3: CASSMPGREDSPLHF. CDR3 nucleotides: TGTGCCAGTAGTATGCCGGGAAGGGAGGATTCACCCCTCCACTTT. Based on the CDR3 plus reference TRBV19 and TRBJ1-6, the full variable domain is DGGITQSPKYLFRKEGQNVTLSCEQNLNHDAMYWYRQDPGQGLRLIYYSQIVNDFQKGDIAEGYSVSREKKESFPLTVTSAQKNPTAFYLCASSMPGREDSPLHFGNGTRLTVT.

This rearrangement joins TRBV6-5 to TRBJ2-1, with 10 bases lining up with TRBD1. Germline V CDR1 and CDR2: MNHEY, SVGAGI. This CDR3 spans 15 amino acids. The V segment lost 7 bases and the J segment 3 bases; nucleotides outside the gene matches: 6. In DNA, the CDR3 is TGTGCCAGCATGTTTCGGACAGGGGGCTACAATGAGCAGTTCTTC. Its translation: CASMFRTGGYNEQFF.

This rearrangement joins TRBV6-6 to TRBJ2-2, with D maybe TRBD2 (6 bases). Germline V gene sequence: CDR1 MNHNY, CDR2 SVGAGI (reference sequence). Trimming left V 7 bases short and J 2 bases short, with 11 bases between. The CDR3 is made up of 14 amino acids. CDR3 residues: CASTGRYNTGELFF. The CDR3 coding sequence is TGTGCCAGCACAGGGAGGTATAACACCGGGGAGCTGTTTTTT.

This sequence joins TRBV30 and TRBJ1-1, with 8 bases aligning to TRBD1. V lost 4 bases and J lost 5; bases outside the gene matches: 9. Germline CDR1 GTSNPN, CDR2 SVGIG (reference sequence). The CDR3 sequence is 14 residues long. CDR3 protein: CAWNRGQGGTEAFF. CDR3 coding DNA: TGTGCCTGGAACAGAGGACAGGGTGGGACTGAAGCTTTCTTT. Full variable domain (rest looked up from reference TRBV30 and TRBJ1-1): SQTIHQWPATLVQPVGSPLSLECTVEGTSNPNLYWYRQAAGRGLQLLFYSVGIGQISSEVPQNLSASRPQDRQFILSSKKLLLSDSGFYLCAWNRGQGGTEAFFGQGTRLTVV.

The chain employs TRBV5-4 and TRBJ2-1; TRBD2 matches at 11 bases. This CDR3 has 17 amino acids. CDR1 is SGHNT and CDR2 is YYREEE in the germline V gene (reference sequence). The ends lost 0 bases at V and 8 bases at J; junction bases unmatched: 10. DNA of the CDR3: TGTGCCAGCAGCTTGGGCCTCGAGATAGCGGGGGGGGATGAGCAGTTCTTC. Encoded protein: CASSLGLEIAGGDEQFF.

This chain uses TRBV21-1 with TRBJ1-6. TRBV21-1 is a pseudogene segment. This CDR3 spans 14 amino acids. The CDR3 loop is CASSKEEHNSPLHF. CDR3 DNA sequence: TGTGCCAGCAGCAAAGAGGAGCATAATTCACCCCTCCACTTT.

A single count supports this clone. This chain connects TRBV5-1 to TRBJ2-2; 10 bases line up with TRBD2. This CDR3 region has 15 residues. The V gene end was trimmed by 2 bases and the J gene end by 5 bases; junction bases not matched to a gene: 3. Germline CDR1 and CDR2: SGHRS and YFSETQ. This chain's CDR3 is CASSFVAGGTGELFF. Written as DNA, the CDR3 is TGCGCCAGCAGCTTCGTAGCGGGAGGTACCGGGGAGCTGTTTTTT.

The CDR3, as DNA: TGTGCCAGCAGCCCGGGGACTAGCGGATCCGCTAGCACAGATACGCAGTATTTT. Protein sequence: CASSPGTSGSASTDTQYF. The chain combines TRBV5-4 with TRBJ2-3; the match to TRBD2 covers 11 bases. Germline assignment: CDR1 SGHNT and CDR2 YYREEE (reference sequence). This CDR3 is built from 18 residues. V shed 4 bases and J 0 bases; nucleotides not matched to a gene: 10.

The gene calls are TRBV19 and TRBJ1-5; a possible D gene is TRBD1 (6 bases). The CDR3 is 13 residues long. V lost 5 bases, J lost 2 bases, and 7 bases lay in between. Germline V gives CDR1 LNHDA, CDR2 SQIVND (reference sequence). DNA for the CDR3: TGTGCCAGTAGTGAGGGGGGCAATCAGCCCCAGCATTTT. Translating it yields CASSEGGNQPQHF.

CDR3 in amino acids: CASSFGGVRRETQYF. CDR3 DNA sequence: TGCGCCAGCAGCTTCGGGGGAGTTCGGAGGGAGACCCAGTACTTC. The rearrangement uses TRBV5-1 and TRBJ2-5; D is possibly TRBD2 (6 bases). Per germline, CDR1 SGHRS and CDR2 YFSETQ. This CDR3 spans 15 amino acids. V lost 2 bases and J 5 bases, leaving 16 bases between the germline ends.

The chain employs TRBV6-1 and TRBJ2-5; the match to TRBD2 covers 15 bases. The CDR3 sequence is 17 residues long. Per germline, CDR1 MNHNS and CDR2 SASEGT. J gave up 0 bases and V 4 bases, and 3 bases lay outside the gene matches. The CDR3 coding sequence is TGTGCCAGCAGTGGAGGGACTAGCGGGGGGTACCAAGAGACCCAGTACTTC. As protein: CASSGGTSGGYQETQYF.

This clone showed up just a few times. V usage is TRBV29-1 and J usage is TRBJ1-1, with no clear D. CDR3 size: 13 residues. The V gene's germline CDR1 is SQVTM and CDR2 ANQGSEA. Trimming left V 7 bases short and J 1 base short, with 13 bases between. CDR3 coding DNA: TGCAGCGATTCGACGGGTAAGAACACTGAAGCTTTCTTT. The encoded protein is CSDSTGKNTEAFF.

The gene calls are TRBV7-9 and TRBJ2-7; 7 positions match TRBD2. CDR1 is SEHNR, CDR2 FQNEAQ, per germline (reference sequence). The V and J ends lost 3 bases and 6 bases, in that order; junction bases with no gene match: 2. This CDR3 has 12 residues. CDR3 nucleotide sequence: TGTGCCAGCAGCTTCGGCGGGGGCGAGCAGTACTTC. Amino acids: CASSFGGGEQYF.

This clone was counted once. This sequence joins TRBV11-2 and TRBJ2-7; unclear D gene. V lost 0 bases to trimming and J lost 4 bases, with 10 bases between them. The CDR3 has 14 amino acids. Germline assignment: CDR1 SGHAT and CDR2 FQNNGV. Written as DNA, the CDR3 is TGTGCCAGCAGCTTAGATTCTACCAATTACGAGCAGTACTTC. Amino acids: CASSLDSTNYEQYF.

The chain couples TRBV30 to TRBJ1-2; D gene uncertain. Trimming took 2 bases from V and 8 from J, leaving 12 bases between them. CDR3 length: 12 amino acids. The V gene's germline CDR1 is GTSNPN and CDR2 SVGIG (reference sequence). The CDR3 DNA reads TGTGCCTGGAGTCCGGGGTCGAGGGGCTACACCTTC. Translation: CAWSPGSRGYTF.